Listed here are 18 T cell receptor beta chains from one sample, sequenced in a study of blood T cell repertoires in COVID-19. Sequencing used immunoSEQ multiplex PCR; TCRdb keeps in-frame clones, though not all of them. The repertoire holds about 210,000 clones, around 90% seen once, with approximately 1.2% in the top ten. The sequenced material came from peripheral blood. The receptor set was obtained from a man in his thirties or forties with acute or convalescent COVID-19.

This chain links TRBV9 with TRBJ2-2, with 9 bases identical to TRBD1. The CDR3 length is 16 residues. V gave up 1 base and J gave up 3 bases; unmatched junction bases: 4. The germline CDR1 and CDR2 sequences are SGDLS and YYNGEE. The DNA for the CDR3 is TGTGCCAGCAGCGTAAGTCGACAGGGGGACACCGGGGAGCTGTTTTTT. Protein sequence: CASSVSRQGDTGELFF.

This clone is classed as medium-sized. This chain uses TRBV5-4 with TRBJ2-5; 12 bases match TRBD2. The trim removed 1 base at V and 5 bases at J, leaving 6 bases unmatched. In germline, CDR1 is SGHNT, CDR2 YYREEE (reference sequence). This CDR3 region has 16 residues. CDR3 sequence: CASSLSTSGGYETQYF. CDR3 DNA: TGTGCCAGCAGCTTGTCTACTAGCGGGGGGTACGAGACCCAGTACTTC.

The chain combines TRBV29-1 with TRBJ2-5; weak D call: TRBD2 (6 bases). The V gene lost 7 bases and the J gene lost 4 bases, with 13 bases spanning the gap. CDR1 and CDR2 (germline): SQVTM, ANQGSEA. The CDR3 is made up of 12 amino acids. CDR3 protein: CSAQEGGETQYF. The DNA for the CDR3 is TGCAGCGCTCAGGAGGGAGGAGAGACCCAGTACTTC.

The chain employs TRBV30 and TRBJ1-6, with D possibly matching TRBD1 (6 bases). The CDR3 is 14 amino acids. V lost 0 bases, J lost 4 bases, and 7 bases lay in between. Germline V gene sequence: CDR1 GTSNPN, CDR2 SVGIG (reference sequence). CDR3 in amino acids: CAWSVQGYNSPLHF. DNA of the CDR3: TGTGCCTGGAGTGTACAGGGTTATAATTCACCCCTCCACTTT. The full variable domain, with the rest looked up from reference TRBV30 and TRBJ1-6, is SQTIHQWPATLVQPVGSPLSLECTVEGTSNPNLYWYRQAAGRGLQLLFYSVGIGQISSEVPQNLSASRPQDRQFILSSKKLLLSDSGFYLCAWSVQGYNSPLHFGNGTRLTVT.

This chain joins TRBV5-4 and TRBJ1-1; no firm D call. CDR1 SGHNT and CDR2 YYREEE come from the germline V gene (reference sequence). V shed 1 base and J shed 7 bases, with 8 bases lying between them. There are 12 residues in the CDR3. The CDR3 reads CASSLTVYEAFF. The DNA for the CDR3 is TGTGCCAGCAGCTTGACGGTGTATGAAGCTTTCTTT.

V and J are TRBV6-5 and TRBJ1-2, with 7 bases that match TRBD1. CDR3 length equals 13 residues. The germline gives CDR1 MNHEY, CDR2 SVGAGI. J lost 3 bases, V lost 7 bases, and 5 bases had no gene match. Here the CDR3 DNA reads TGTGCCAGCACCCGACAGGGAGACTATGGCTACACCTTC. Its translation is CASTRQGDYGYTF.

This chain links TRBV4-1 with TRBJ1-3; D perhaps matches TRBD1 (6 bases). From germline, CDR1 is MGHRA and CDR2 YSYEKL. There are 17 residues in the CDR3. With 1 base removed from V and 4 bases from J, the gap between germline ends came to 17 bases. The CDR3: CASSQGNQGGFGNTIYF. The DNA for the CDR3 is TGCGCCAGCAGCCAAGGCAACCAAGGGGGATTCGGAAACACCATATATTTT.

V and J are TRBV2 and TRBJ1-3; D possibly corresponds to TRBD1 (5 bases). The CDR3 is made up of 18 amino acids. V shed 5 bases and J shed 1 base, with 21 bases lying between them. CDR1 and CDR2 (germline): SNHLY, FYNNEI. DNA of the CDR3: TGTGCCAGCAGTCTCCTTTGGACACTCGAGGAGTCTGGAAACACCATATATTTT. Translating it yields CASSLLWTLEESGNTIYF. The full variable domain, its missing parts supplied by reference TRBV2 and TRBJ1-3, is EPEVTQTPSHQVTQMGQEVILRCVPISNHLYFYWYRQILGQKVEFLVSFYNNEISEKSEIFDDQFSVERPDGSNFTLKIRSTKLEDSAMYFCASSLLWTLEESGNTIYFGEGSWLTVV.

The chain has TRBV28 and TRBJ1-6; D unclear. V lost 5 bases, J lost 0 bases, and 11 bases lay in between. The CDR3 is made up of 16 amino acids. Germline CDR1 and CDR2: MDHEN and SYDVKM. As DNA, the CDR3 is TGTGCCAGCAGTGCCGGAGGGAGCTCCTATAATTCACCCCTCCACTTT. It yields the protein CASSAGGSSYNSPLHF.

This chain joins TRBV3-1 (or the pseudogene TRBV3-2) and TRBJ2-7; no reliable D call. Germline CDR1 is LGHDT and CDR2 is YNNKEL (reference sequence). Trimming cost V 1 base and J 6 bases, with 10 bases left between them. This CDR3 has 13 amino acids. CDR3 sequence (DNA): TGTGCCAGCAGCCAAGTCGTCAGTCGCGAGCAGTACTTC. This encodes CASSQVVSREQYF.

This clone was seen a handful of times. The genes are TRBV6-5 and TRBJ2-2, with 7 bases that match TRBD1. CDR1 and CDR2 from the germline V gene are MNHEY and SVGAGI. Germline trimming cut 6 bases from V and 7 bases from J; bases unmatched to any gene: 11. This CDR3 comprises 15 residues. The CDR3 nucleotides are TGTGCCAGCAGCACGGGGCAGGGGGTGAGCGGGGAGCTGTTTTTT. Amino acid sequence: CASSTGQGVSGELFF.

The CDR3 DNA is TGTGCCAGCAGCCCACGGGAGGCGAACTACAATGAGCAGTTCTTC. This sequence encodes CASSPREANYNEQFF. The chain joins TRBV3-1 (or the pseudogene TRBV3-2) to TRBJ2-1; the match to TRBD2 covers 7 bases. The CDR3 covers 15 residues. Germline assignment: CDR1 LGHDT and CDR2 YNNKEL (reference sequence). V trimming: 4 bases; J trimming: 3 bases; junction bases outside the gene matches: 6.

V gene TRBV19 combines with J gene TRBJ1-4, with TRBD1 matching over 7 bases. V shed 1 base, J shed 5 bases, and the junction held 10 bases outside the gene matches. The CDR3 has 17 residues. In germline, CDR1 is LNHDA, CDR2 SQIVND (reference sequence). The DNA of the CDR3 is TGTGCCAGTAGTATAGGGCGGTATGGGACAGCCAATGAAAAACTGTTTTTT. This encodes CASSIGRYGTANEKLFF. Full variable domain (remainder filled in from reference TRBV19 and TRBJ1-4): DGGITQSPKYLFRKEGQNVTLSCEQNLNHDAMYWYRQDPGQGLRLIYYSQIVNDFQKGDIAEGYSVSREKKESFPLTVTSAQKNPTAFYLCASSIGRYGTANEKLFFGSGTQLSVL.

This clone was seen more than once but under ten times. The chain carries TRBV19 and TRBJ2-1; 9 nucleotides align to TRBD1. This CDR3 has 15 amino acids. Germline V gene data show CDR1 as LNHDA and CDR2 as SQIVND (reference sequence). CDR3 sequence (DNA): TGTCCCCTTAGGGACAGGGAGAGCTCCTACAATGAGCAGTTCTTC. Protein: CPLRDRESSYNEQFF.

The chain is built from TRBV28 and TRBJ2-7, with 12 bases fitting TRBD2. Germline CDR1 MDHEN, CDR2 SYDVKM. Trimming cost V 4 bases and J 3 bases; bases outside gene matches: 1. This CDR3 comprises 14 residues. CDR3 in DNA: TGTGCCAGCAGTTCGACTAGCGGGAGCTACGAGCAGTACTTC. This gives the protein CASSSTSGSYEQYF.

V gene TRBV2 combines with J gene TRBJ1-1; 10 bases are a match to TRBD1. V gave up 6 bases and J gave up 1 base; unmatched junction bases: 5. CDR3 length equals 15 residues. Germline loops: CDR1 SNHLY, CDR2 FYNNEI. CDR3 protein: CASSRQGARNTEAFF. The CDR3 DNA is TGTGCCAGCAGCCGACAGGGGGCGAGGAACACTGAAGCTTTCTTT.

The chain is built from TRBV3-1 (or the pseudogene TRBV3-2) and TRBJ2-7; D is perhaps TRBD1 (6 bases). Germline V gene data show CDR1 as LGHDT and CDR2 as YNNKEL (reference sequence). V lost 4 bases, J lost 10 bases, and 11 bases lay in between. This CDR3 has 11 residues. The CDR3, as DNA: TGTGCCAGCAGCCGGTCAGGGGTTCAGTACTTC. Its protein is CASSRSGVQYF.

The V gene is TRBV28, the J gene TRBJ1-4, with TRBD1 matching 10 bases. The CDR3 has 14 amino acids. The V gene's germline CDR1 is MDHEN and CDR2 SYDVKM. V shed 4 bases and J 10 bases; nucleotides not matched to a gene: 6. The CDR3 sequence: CASSWGQGSGKLFF. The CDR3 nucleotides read TGTGCCAGCAGTTGGGGACAGGGGTCCGGAAAACTGTTTTTT.